The T cell receptor (beta chain) described here comes from a study of OX40 agonist ivuxolimab in advanced cancers. Study-level background: Partial responses occurred in Three dose-escalation patients, one with hepatocellular carcinoma and two with cutaneous melanoma.

Assay used: immunoSEQ multiplex PCR; TCRdb lists only in-frame clones, some missing. The repertoire holds 35,000 to 45,000 clones, with around 91% as singletons. The CDR3 sequence is 15 residues long. In germline, CDR1 is LNHDA, CDR2 SQIVND (reference sequence). Losses at the gene ends were 6 bases for V and 4 bases for J; bases not matched to a gene: 5. Sample: CD4+ or CD8+ T cells sorted from blood, taken in a trial of the OX40 agonist ivuxolimab. The receptor comes from an adult with an advanced solid tumor such as melanoma, head and neck, liver or kidney cancer. V and J are TRBV19 and TRBJ2-2; 10 bases are shared with TRBD1. CDR3 sequence: CASRRQGAVTGELFF. CDR3 in DNA: TGTGCCAGTAGGAGACAGGGGGCGGTCACCGGGGAGCTGTTTTTT.